Shown below are 20 T cell receptor beta chains from a single sample sequenced in a study of OX40 agonist ivuxolimab in advanced cancers. TCRdb's copy holds only in-frame clones and misses some; the assay was immunoSEQ multiplex PCR. The profile shows about 67,000 clones, about nine tenths of them singletons. Sequencing used CD4+ or CD8+ T cells sorted from blood, obtained in a trial of the OX40 agonist ivuxolimab. Receptors originate from an adult with an advanced solid tumor such as melanoma, head and neck, liver or kidney cancer.

The chain is built from TRBV19 and TRBJ2-7; TRBD1 matches at 10 bases. The CDR3 is 14 residues long. V shed 8 bases, J shed 3 bases, and the junction held 7 bases outside the gene matches. CDR1 and CDR2 (germline): LNHDA, SQIVND (reference sequence). This chain's CDR3 is CASSTGTGVYEQYF. CDR3 coding DNA: TGTGCCAGTTCCACCGGGACAGGGGTCTACGAGCAGTACTTC.

This clone was counted a single time. The chain employs TRBV25-1 and TRBJ2-3, with unresolved D. Trimming took off 4 bases at V and 6 bases at J, with 20 bases between the two ends. From germline, CDR1 is MGHDK and CDR2 SYGVNS. The CDR3 covers 16 residues. The CDR3, as DNA: TGTGCCAGCAGTGGGACGTTAGGTGCAGGCCCCGATACGCAGTATTTT. It translates to CASSGTLGAGPDTQYF. The full variable domain, rest sourced from reference TRBV25-1 and TRBJ2-3, is EADIYQTPRYLVIGTGKKITLECSQTMGHDKMYWYQQDPGMELHLIHYSYGVNSTEKGDLSSESTVSRIRTEHFPLTLESARPSHTSQYLCASSGTLGAGPDTQYFGPGTRLTVL.

The genes are TRBV5-4 and TRBJ1-1; D perhaps matches TRBD1 (5 bases). This CDR3 is built from 15 residues. V was cut by 0 bases and J by 1 base, with 10 bases left in between. CDR1 is SGHNT, CDR2 YYREEE, per germline (reference sequence). DNA for the CDR3: TGTGCCAGCAGCTTGGACAGGAGAACGAACACTGAAGCTTTCTTT. Protein product: CASSLDRRTNTEAFF.

The chain is built from TRBV7-9 and TRBJ2-3; D might be TRBD1 or TRBD2, each matching 5 bases. The CDR3 consists of 15 residues. Germline V gives CDR1 SEHNR, CDR2 FQNEAQ (reference sequence). The germline V and J ends were trimmed by 5 bases and 1 base, with 13 bases remaining between them. The CDR3 spells CASSKGTARTDTQYF. CDR3 bases: TGTGCCAGCAGCAAGGGGACGGCCCGCACAGATACGCAGTATTTT.

The chain couples TRBV6-1 to TRBJ2-1; no definite D call. V lost 7 bases and J lost 0, with 13 bases in between. From germline, CDR1 is MNHNS and CDR2 SASEGT. The CDR3 has 15 amino acids. Here the CDR3 reads CASIPAGRSYNEQFF. The CDR3 bases are TGTGCCAGCATCCCGGCAGGTCGCTCCTACAATGAGCAGTTCTTC.

This chain connects TRBV11-2 to TRBJ1-1; D is ambiguous. V lost 0 bases to trimming and J lost 11 bases, with 16 bases between them. The germline V gene encodes CDR1 SGHAT and CDR2 FQNNGV. This CDR3 is built from 14 residues. The CDR3 sequence: CASSLDGERRRAFF. The CDR3 nucleotides are TGTGCCAGCAGCTTAGATGGGGAGCGCCGGAGGGCTTTCTTT.

The rearrangement links TRBV5-1 to TRBJ1-1; 8 bases are a match to TRBD1. The CDR3 is made up of 14 amino acids. Germline trimming cut 7 bases from V and 5 bases from J; bases unmatched to any gene: 10. Germline V CDR1 and CDR2: SGHRS, YFSETQ. The CDR3 spells CASGRTGSGTEAFF. In DNA form, the CDR3 reads TGCGCCAGCGGGAGGACAGGGTCGGGAACTGAAGCTTTCTTT.

This sequence joins TRBV6-5 and TRBJ2-3, with TRBD1 identical over 9 bases. The V gene end was trimmed by 6 bases and the J gene end by 3 bases; junction bases not matched to a gene: 4. The V gene's germline CDR1 is MNHEY and CDR2 SVGAGI. This CDR3 contains 14 residues. CDR3 coding DNA: TGTGCCAGCAGACCGGGACAGGGAACAGATACGCAGTATTTT. It codes for CASRPGQGTDTQYF.

The chain combines TRBV5-4 with TRBJ1-1; 7 bases agree with TRBD1. The germline V gene has CDR1 SGHNT and CDR2 YYREEE (reference sequence). V shed 5 bases, J shed 8 bases, and the junction held 9 bases outside the gene matches. The CDR3 spans 13 residues. CDR3 sequence: CASSFGQVNEAFF. CDR3 in DNA: TGTGCCAGCAGTTTTGGACAGGTTAACGAAGCTTTCTTT.

By sample fraction, this clone is large. V usage is TRBV7-9 and J usage is TRBJ2-1, with a weak D call TRBD2 (6 bases). The V and J ends lost 8 bases and 6 bases respectively, with 17 bases between them. The CDR3 has 14 amino acids. CDR1 SEHNR and CDR2 FQNEAQ come from the germline V gene (reference sequence). The CDR3 coding sequence is TGTGCCAGCTCAAGTGCCCGGGGAGGCAATGAGCAGTTCTTC. Residues: CASSSARGGNEQFF.

The J gene is TRBJ1-1, the V gene TRBV28; 9 bases match TRBD1. The CDR3 is 15 residues long. Trimming removed 4 bases from V and 0 bases from J; junction bases left unmatched: 3. Germline CDR1 and CDR2: MDHEN and SYDVKM. CDR3 nucleotides: TGTGCCAGCAGTTCCTACAGGGGGCTGAACACTGAAGCTTTCTTT. It encodes CASSSYRGLNTEAFF.

The rearrangement joins TRBV5-1 to TRBJ1-1; tentative D call: TRBD1 (6 bases). Germline assignment: CDR1 SGHRS and CDR2 YFSETQ. The CDR3 totals 16 residues. V was cut by 0 bases and J by 4 bases, with 16 bases left in between. The CDR3: CASSLGHRDVGTEAFF. The CDR3 DNA reads as TGCGCCAGCAGCTTGGGCCACAGGGACGTTGGCACTGAAGCTTTCTTT. Complete variable domain (other parts from reference TRBV5-1 and TRBJ1-1): KAGVTQTPRYLIKTRGQQVTLSCSPISGHRSVSWYQQTPGQGLQFLFEYFSETQRNKGNFPGRFSGRQFSNSRSEMNVSTLELGDSALYLCASSLGHRDVGTEAFFGQGTRLTVV.

The V call is TRBV6-5, the J call TRBJ2-3; TRBD2 matches 13 bases. Unmatched junction bases numbered 6, after V lost 6 bases and J lost 6 bases. The germline gives CDR1 MNHEY, CDR2 SVGAGI. This CDR3 is 15 amino acids long. The CDR3 DNA reads as TGTGCCAGCAGAGGACTAGCGGGGGTTGGGGATACGCAGTATTTT. This encodes CASRGLAGVGDTQYF.

This chain joins TRBV11-2 and TRBJ2-7, with D maybe TRBD2 (6 bases). Germline assignment: CDR1 SGHAT and CDR2 FQNNGV. The V gene lost 1 base and the J gene lost 1 base, with 14 bases spanning the gap. There are 16 residues in the CDR3. The CDR3 DNA reads as TGTGCCAGCAGCTTAGTAGGTCAGCGGGCTTCCTACGAGCAGTACTTC. This codes for CASSLVGQRASYEQYF.

The chain is built from TRBV7-6 and TRBJ2-3; D is uncertain. CDR1 and CDR2 (germline): SGHVS, FNYEAQ. Trimming took off 1 base at V and 2 bases at J, with 4 bases between the two ends. There are 13 residues in the CDR3. The CDR3 spells CASSLVPTDTQYF. The CDR3 DNA sequence: TGTGCCAGCAGCTTAGTGCCCACAGATACGCAGTATTTT.

The chain carries TRBV6-1 and TRBJ2-7, with TRBD1 matching over 8 bases. Looked up from germline, CDR1 is MNHNS and CDR2 is SASEGT. The CDR3 loop spans 15 amino acids. The V segment lost 6 bases and the J segment 7 bases; nucleotides outside the gene matches: 14. This CDR3 is CASSELDRGTTEQYF. The DNA of the CDR3 is TGTGCCAGCAGCGAACTAGACAGGGGAACTACAGAGCAGTACTTC.

This clone was recorded once. The chain joins TRBV28 to TRBJ2-3, with 9 positions matching TRBD1. With 7 bases clipped from V and 4 bases from J, the junction kept 6 bases outside the gene matches. The CDR3 length is 14 residues. Per the germline V gene, CDR1 is MDHEN and CDR2 is SYDVKM. The CDR3 protein is CASTTGGASDTQYF. The CDR3 DNA sequence: TGTGCCAGCACCACAGGGGGCGCCTCAGATACGCAGTATTTT.

The rearrangement uses TRBV7-6 and TRBJ2-1, with 7 bases that match TRBD2. V shed 3 bases and J 7 bases; nucleotides not matched to a gene: 6. CDR3 length: 14 residues. CDR1 and CDR2 from the germline V gene are SGHVS and FNYEAQ. CDR3 DNA sequence: TGTGCCAGCAGCTTGGGCGGGAGAGGGAATGAGCAGTTCTTC. Protein: CASSLGGRGNEQFF.

V gene TRBV27 combines with J gene TRBJ1-1; TRBD1 matches at 8 bases. This CDR3 comprises 16 residues. CDR1 is MNHEY and CDR2 is SMNVEV in the germline V gene (reference sequence). V lost 2 bases and J lost 5; bases outside the gene matches: 10. The CDR3 DNA reads TGTGCCAGCAGTTTAGTCGGACAGGGCTCGACGACTGAAGCTTTCTTT. Amino acids: CASSLVGQGSTTEAFF.

This clone has a single count. The chain is built from TRBV28 and TRBJ1-5, with 10 positions matching TRBD1. Germline V gives CDR1 MDHEN, CDR2 SYDVKM. CDR3 length: 15 residues. The V gene end was trimmed by 5 bases and the J gene end by 7 bases; junction bases not matched to a gene: 8. The CDR3 region has the DNA TGTGCCAGCAGTACCCTGACAGGGGGCGACCAGCCCCAGCATTTT. Amino acids: CASSTLTGGDQPQHF.